Following are 19 T cell receptor beta chains from one sample sequenced in a study of tumor-infiltrating lymphocytes in localized non-small cell lung cancer. The repertoire was sequenced with immunoSEQ multiplex PCR; TCRdb's copy has only in-frame clones and lacks some. The sample shows about 9,300 clones, over 70% of them seen only once. The specimen sequenced was uninvolved lung tissue not adjacent to the tumor. The source is a human donor with non-small cell lung cancer.

The rearrangement joins TRBV5-6 to TRBJ1-4; the D is unclear. This CDR3 is 14 amino acids long. From germline, CDR1 is SGHDT and CDR2 YYEEEE. Trimming left V 1 base short and J 7 bases short, with 11 bases between. CDR3 in DNA: TGTGCCAGCAGCTTGCCCGGGCCTGGTGAAAAACTGTTTTTT. This translates into CASSLPGPGEKLFF.

The rearrangement uses TRBV29-1 and TRBJ1-5; D call uncertain. Germline V gene data show CDR1 as SQVTM and CDR2 as ANQGSEA. The CDR3 contains 12 residues. The V end was cut by 7 bases, the J end by 5 bases, with 12 bases between. DNA of the CDR3: TGCAGCGGAGGTGAACGGGATCAGCCCCAGCATTTT. It yields the protein CSGGERDQPQHF.

J is TRBJ2-5 and V is TRBV7-2; no definite D call. Germline V gene sequence: CDR1 SGHTA, CDR2 FQGNSA. Deletions cut 1 base from V and 7 bases from J, with 10 bases between. The CDR3 has 13 amino acids. The CDR3 loop is CASSLGGVGTQYF. The CDR3 DNA follows: TGTGCCAGCAGCTTAGGCGGCGTCGGGACCCAGTACTTC.

The V and J genes are TRBV4-2 and TRBJ1-5; D not resolved. CDR3 length: 13 residues. Germline lookup yields CDR1 LGHNA and CDR2 YNFKEQ. The germline V and J ends were trimmed by 0 bases and 7 bases, with 7 bases remaining between them. The CDR3 DNA follows: TGTGCCAGCAGCCAAGACTGGGTCCAGCCCCAGCATTTT. Its protein is CASSQDWVQPQHF.

The V and J genes are TRBV14 and TRBJ2-5; D gene unclear. Germline loops: CDR1 SGHDN, CDR2 FVKESK. The V end lost 1 base, the J end lost 4 bases, and 10 bases lay between the germline ends. This CDR3 contains 14 residues. The CDR3 loop reads CASSQGARSETQYF. For the CDR3, the DNA is TGTGCCAGCAGCCAAGGGGCGAGATCAGAGACCCAGTACTTC.

The chain recombines TRBV2 with TRBJ2-7, with D uncertain. Trimming removed 1 base from V and 8 bases from J, with 6 bases in between. The germline V gene encodes CDR1 SNHLY and CDR2 FYNNEI. The CDR3 is 11 amino acids. The CDR3 nucleotides are TGTGCCAGCAGTGAAGGACATCAGCAGTACTTC. Its translation is CASSEGHQQYF.

This clone was seen just once. The chain joins TRBV14 to TRBJ2-7; 7 bases agree with TRBD1. V lost 0 bases, J lost 9 bases, and 11 bases stayed unmatched. The CDR3 is made up of 15 amino acids. Germline values: CDR1 SGHDN, CDR2 FVKESK. DNA for the CDR3: TGTGCCAGCAGCCAAGATCGGGGACAGTACGGGGCGCAGTACTTC. It specifies CASSQDRGQYGAQYF.

This clone was found a few times. The chain joins TRBV4-1 to TRBJ1-1, with 7 bases aligning to TRBD1. Looked up from germline, CDR1 is MGHRA and CDR2 is YSYEKL. The CDR3 contains 13 residues. V shed 4 bases and J 14 bases; nucleotides not matched to a gene: 13. The CDR3 protein is CASSPPGQLRGFF. For the CDR3, the DNA is TGCGCCAGCAGCCCACCGGGACAGCTAAGGGGGTTCTTT.

The chain uses TRBV6-4 and TRBJ2-1; D perhaps matches TRBD1 (5 bases). Germline V lookup: CDR1 MRHNA, CDR2 SNTAGT. This CDR3 is built from 14 residues. Trimming left V 2 bases short and J 4 bases short, with 9 bases between. The CDR3, as DNA: TGTGCCAGCAGTGACAGGGGCGAATACAATGAGCAGTTCTTC. As protein: CASSDRGEYNEQFF.

The chain joins TRBV5-6 to TRBJ2-5, with TRBD1 matching over 9 bases. Looked up from germline, CDR1 is SGHDT and CDR2 is YYEEEE. The CDR3 spans 17 residues. Losses at the gene ends were 4 bases for V and 5 bases for J; bases not matched to a gene: 15. DNA for the CDR3: TGTGCCAGCAGCACTAACGTGGGGACAGGGTCTTTTGAGACCCAGTACTTC. It encodes CASSTNVGTGSFETQYF.

This sequence joins TRBV19 and TRBJ2-7; D remains unclear. Per germline, CDR1 LNHDA and CDR2 SQIVND (reference sequence). The CDR3 is made up of 15 amino acids. Trimming left V 1 base short and J 0 bases short, with 10 bases between. CDR3 loop: CASSIVLGNSYEQYF. The CDR3 DNA reads TGTGCCAGTAGTATAGTATTAGGAAACTCCTACGAGCAGTACTTC. Looking up the rest from reference TRBV19 and TRBJ2-7 gives the full variable domain: DGGITQSPKYLFRKEGQNVTLSCEQNLNHDAMYWYRQDPGQGLRLIYYSQIVNDFQKGDIAEGYSVSREKKESFPLTVTSAQKNPTAFYLCASSIVLGNSYEQYFGPGTRLTVT.

There are a few counts of this clone. This chain connects TRBV6-5 to TRBJ2-7; D is undetermined. The CDR3 totals 12 residues. V shed 2 bases and J shed 6 bases, with 8 bases lying between them. In germline, CDR1 is MNHEY, CDR2 SVGAGI. The CDR3 DNA sequence: TGTGCCAGCAGTTACGGGGTTGGCGAGCAGTACTTC. Amino acids: CASSYGVGEQYF.

The chain couples TRBV4-3 to TRBJ2-5; D uncertain. Trimming stripped 0 bases from V and 5 bases from J, with 7 bases between. The CDR3 spans 13 residues. The germline V gene has CDR1 LGHNA and CDR2 YSLEER. The CDR3 reads CASSQEGWETQYF. In DNA form, the CDR3 reads TGCGCCAGCAGCCAAGAAGGGTGGGAGACCCAGTACTTC.

The chain carries TRBV7-9 and TRBJ2-1; 8 bases align to TRBD2. CDR1 is SEHNR, CDR2 FQNEAQ, per germline (reference sequence). The junction had 6 bases not matched to a gene; V was cut back by 5 bases and J by 0 bases. This CDR3 region has 16 residues. In DNA form, the CDR3 reads TGTGCCAGCAGCCGGGCGGGAGGCCCCTCCTACAATGAGCAGTTCTTC. This translates into CASSRAGGPSYNEQFF. The full variable domain, completed using reference TRBV7-9 and TRBJ2-1, is DTGVSQNPRHKITKRGQNVTFRCDPISEHNRLYWYRQTLGQGPEFLTYFQNEAQLEKSRLLSDRFSAERPKGSFSTLEIQRTEQGDSAMYLCASSRAGGPSYNEQFFGPGTRLTVL.

This clone is medium-sized. The chain carries TRBV5-1 and TRBJ2-7, with D possibly being TRBD1 or TRBD2 (5 bases each). The CDR3 loop spans 15 amino acids. The germline V gene has CDR1 SGHRS and CDR2 YFSETQ. V was trimmed by 4 bases and J by 6 bases, leaving 20 bases between them. For the CDR3, the DNA is TGCGCCAGCAGCCGGGGTATTTGGGGCTCGGGCGAGCAGTACTTC. Translated, it gives CASSRGIWGSGEQYF.

This rearrangement joins TRBV6-1 to TRBJ2-1, with 12 bases identical to TRBD2. CDR1 MNHNS and CDR2 SASEGT come from the germline V gene. Trimming cost V 4 bases and J 5 bases; bases outside gene matches: 9. This CDR3 comprises 17 residues. This CDR3 reads CASSVGRLAGANNEQFF. CDR3 sequence (DNA): TGTGCCAGCAGTGTTGGGAGACTAGCGGGAGCAAACAATGAGCAGTTCTTC.

V gene TRBV7-2 combines with J gene TRBJ2-5, with 7 positions matching TRBD2. CDR3 size: 15 residues. Germline V gene sequence: CDR1 SGHTA, CDR2 FQGNSA. V gave up 5 bases and J gave up 5 bases; unmatched junction bases: 11. The CDR3 DNA follows: TGTGCCAGCAGCCTACCGACTAGCAGTAGCGAGACCCAGTACTTC. Amino acids: CASSLPTSSSETQYF.

The rearrangement joins TRBV28 to TRBJ2-1; TRBD2 aligns across 14 bases. The ends lost 4 bases at V and 3 bases at J; junction bases unmatched: 2. The germline V gene encodes CDR1 MDHEN and CDR2 SYDVKM. This CDR3 has 16 amino acids. The CDR3 coding sequence is TGTGCCAGCAGTTCCGGGACTAGCGGGAGCTACAATGAGCAGTTCTTC. Its protein is CASSSGTSGSYNEQFF.

The chain is built from TRBV9 and TRBJ2-5, with 7 bases fitting TRBD2. V gave up 0 bases and J gave up 5 bases; unmatched junction bases: 7. The CDR3 is 15 amino acids. The V gene's germline CDR1 is SGDLS and CDR2 YYNGEE. This chain's CDR3 is CASSVDSGAGETQYF. The CDR3 nucleotides read TGTGCCAGCAGCGTAGACTCGGGAGCGGGGGAGACCCAGTACTTC.